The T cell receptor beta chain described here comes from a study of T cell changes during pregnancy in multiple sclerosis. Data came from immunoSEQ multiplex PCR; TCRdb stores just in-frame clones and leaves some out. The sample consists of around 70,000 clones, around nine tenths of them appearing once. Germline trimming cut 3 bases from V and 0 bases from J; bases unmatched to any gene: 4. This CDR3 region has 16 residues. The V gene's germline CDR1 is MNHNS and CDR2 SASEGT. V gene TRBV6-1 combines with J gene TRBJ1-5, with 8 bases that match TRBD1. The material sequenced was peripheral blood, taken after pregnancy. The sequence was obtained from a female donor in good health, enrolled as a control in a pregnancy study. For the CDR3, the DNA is TGTGCCAGCAGTGATTCAACAGGGGGTAGCAATCAGCCCCAGCATTTT. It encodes CASSDSTGGSNQPQHF.